The sequence of this T cell receptor beta chain was determined in a study of blood T cells in healthy people across ages. Regarding the study as a whole: CMV status of donors was not determined, possibly confounding expanded clonotype changes.

Primers used in a second PCR of roughly 6 to 11 cycles were a sample-barcoded 5' primer and a J-beta primer mix. TCRdb re-analysed the 5' RACE reads in MiXCR, keeping a single row per CDR3 protein. The profile shows fewer than 750,000 distinct CDR3 sequences, roughly half of them singletons. V was cut by 0 bases and J by 7 bases, with 8 bases left in between. The CDR3 consists of 12 residues. The germline gives CDR1 SGHRS, CDR2 YFSETQ. Only a few counts were recorded for this clonotype. What it binds is not known. V gene TRBV5-1 combines with J gene TRBJ2-7; the D is unclear. This TCR was recovered from a woman over 75 in good health. Specimen: blood. CDR3 region: CASSLDLWEQYF. The CDR3 coding sequence is TGCGCCAGCAGCTTGGACCTTTGGGAGCAGTACTTC.